Sequencing of this T cell receptor beta chain was carried out in a study of siplizumab effects on memory and regulatory T cells. Study results and caveats: A major contribution to the alloresponse seemed to be made by naive T cells, which seemed more diverse than memory cells. Solely a minor proportion of alloreactive clones could be assigned to unstimulated subsets. Under siplizumab, an average around 69% of mappable alloreactive CD4+ clones were Treg-derived, compared with around 25% in controls. Whether proliferating Tregs in siplizumab cultures suppress was not functionally confirmed.

Sequencing was performed with immunoSEQ multiplex PCR; in TCRdb, only in-frame clones are kept and a portion is missing. Counted here are 100,000 or so clones, 75% to 95% occurring once; the ten biggest clones make up just over 2.5%. The CDR3 consists of 15 residues. Germline values: CDR1 LNHDA, CDR2 SQIVND (reference sequence). This clone has only one observation. Its antigen is as yet unknown. One junction end does not reproduce the germline sequence, and a read error may be involved. This sample also contains other DNA sequences that code for the same CDR3. The TCR comes from a human donor in good health. Some clones in this sample may be carry-over from other donors' samples. This rearrangement joins TRBV19 to TRBJ2-2, with D unresolved. Sequencing input: CD4+ T cells sorted from blood. The CDR3 is CASSNGPLNTGELFF. The DNA for the CDR3 is TGTGCCAGTAGTAATGGACCTTTAAACACTGGGGAGCTGTTTTTT.